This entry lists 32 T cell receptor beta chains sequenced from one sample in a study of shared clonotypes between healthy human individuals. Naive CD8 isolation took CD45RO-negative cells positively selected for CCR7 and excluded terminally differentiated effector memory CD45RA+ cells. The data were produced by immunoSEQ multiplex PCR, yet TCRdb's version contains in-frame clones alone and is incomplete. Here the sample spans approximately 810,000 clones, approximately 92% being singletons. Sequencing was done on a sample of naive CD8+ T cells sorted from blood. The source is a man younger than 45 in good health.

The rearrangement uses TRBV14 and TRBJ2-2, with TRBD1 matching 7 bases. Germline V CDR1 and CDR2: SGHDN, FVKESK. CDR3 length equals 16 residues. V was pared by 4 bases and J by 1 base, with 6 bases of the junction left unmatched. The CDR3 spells CASSLRRDRNTGELFF. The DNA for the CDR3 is TGTGCCAGCAGCCTCCGCCGGGACAGGAACACCGGGGAGCTGTTTTTT.

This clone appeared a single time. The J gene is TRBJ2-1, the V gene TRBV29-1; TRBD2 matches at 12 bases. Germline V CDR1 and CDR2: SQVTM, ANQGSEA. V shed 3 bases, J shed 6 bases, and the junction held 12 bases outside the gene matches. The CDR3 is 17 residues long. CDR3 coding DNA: TGCAGCGTTGAGGGGACTAGCGGGCTGGATTCATTCAATGAGCAGTTCTTC. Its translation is CSVEGTSGLDSFNEQFF.

CDR3: CASSSLDEKLFF. The CDR3 DNA reads TGTGCCAGCAGCTCTTTGGATGAAAAACTGTTTTTT. J is TRBJ1-4 and V is TRBV7-9; no definite D call. CDR1 SEHNR and CDR2 FQNEAQ come from the germline V gene (reference sequence). CDR3 length: 12 residues. The V gene lost 4 bases and the J gene lost 6 bases, with 6 bases spanning the gap.

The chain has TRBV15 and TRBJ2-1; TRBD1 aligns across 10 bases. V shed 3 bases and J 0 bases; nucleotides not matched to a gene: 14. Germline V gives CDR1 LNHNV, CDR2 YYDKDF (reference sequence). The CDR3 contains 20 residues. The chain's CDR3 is CATSRSRDRGISNSYNEQFF. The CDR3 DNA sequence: TGTGCCACCAGCAGGTCAAGGGACAGGGGAATTTCCAACTCCTACAATGAGCAGTTCTTC.

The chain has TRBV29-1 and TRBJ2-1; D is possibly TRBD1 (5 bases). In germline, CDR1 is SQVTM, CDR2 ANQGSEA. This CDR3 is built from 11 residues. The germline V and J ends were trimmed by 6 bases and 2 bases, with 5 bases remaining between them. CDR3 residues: CSVTAYNEQFF. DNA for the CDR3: TGCAGCGTGACAGCCTACAATGAGCAGTTCTTC.

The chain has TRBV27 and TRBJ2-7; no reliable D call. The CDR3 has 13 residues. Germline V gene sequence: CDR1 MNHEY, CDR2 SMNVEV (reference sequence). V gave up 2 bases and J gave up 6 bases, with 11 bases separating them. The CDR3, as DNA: TGTGCCAGCAGTTTAATTGGTGCTCCCGAGCAGTACTTC. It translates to CASSLIGAPEQYF.

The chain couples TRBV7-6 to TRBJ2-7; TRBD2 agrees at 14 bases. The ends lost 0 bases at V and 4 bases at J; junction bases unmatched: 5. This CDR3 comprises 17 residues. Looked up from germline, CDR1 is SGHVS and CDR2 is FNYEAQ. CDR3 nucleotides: TGTGCCAGCAGCTTAGCCCAAGGGACTAGCGGGAGATACGAGCAGTACTTC. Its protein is CASSLAQGTSGRYEQYF.

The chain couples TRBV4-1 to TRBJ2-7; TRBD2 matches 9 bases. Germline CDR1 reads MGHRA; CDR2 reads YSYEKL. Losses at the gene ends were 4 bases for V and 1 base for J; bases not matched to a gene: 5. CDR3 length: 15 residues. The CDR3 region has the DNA TGCGCCAGCAGCCTGTTAGCGGGAGAGTCCTACGAGCAGTACTTC. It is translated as CASSLLAGESYEQYF.

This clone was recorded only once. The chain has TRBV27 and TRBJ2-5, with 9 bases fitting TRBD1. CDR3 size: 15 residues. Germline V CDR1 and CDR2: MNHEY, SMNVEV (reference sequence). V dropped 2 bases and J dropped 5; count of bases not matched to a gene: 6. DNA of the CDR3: TGTGCCAGCAGTTTACTGACAGGGGGTGGGGAGACCCAGTACTTC. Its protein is CASSLLTGGGETQYF.

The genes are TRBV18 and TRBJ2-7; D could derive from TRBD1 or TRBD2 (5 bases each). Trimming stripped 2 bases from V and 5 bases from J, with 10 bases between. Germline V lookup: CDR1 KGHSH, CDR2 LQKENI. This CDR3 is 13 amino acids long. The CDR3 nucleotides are TGTGCCAGCTCACCAAGAGGGGCCCACGAGCAGTACTTC. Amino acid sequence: CASSPRGAHEQYF.

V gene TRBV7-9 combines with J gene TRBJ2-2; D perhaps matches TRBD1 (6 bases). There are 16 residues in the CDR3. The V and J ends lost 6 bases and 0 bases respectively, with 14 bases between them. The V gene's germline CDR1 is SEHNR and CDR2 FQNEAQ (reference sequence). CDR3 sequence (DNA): TGTGCCAGCAGTCCTAAACAGGGACCGAACACCGGGGAGCTGTTTTTT. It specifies CASSPKQGPNTGELFF.

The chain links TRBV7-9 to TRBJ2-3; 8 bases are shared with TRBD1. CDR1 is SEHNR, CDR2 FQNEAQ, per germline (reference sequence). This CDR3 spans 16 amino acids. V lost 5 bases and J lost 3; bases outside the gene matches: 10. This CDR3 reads CASSPTTGGLTDTQYF. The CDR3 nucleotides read TGTGCCAGCAGCCCCACCACAGGGGGGTTAACAGATACGCAGTATTTT.

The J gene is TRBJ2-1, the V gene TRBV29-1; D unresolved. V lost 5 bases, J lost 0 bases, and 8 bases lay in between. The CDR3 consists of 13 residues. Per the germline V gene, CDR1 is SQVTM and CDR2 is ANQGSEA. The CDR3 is CSVRSSSYNEQFF. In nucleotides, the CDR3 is TGCAGCGTTCGATCGAGCTCCTACAATGAGCAGTTCTTC.

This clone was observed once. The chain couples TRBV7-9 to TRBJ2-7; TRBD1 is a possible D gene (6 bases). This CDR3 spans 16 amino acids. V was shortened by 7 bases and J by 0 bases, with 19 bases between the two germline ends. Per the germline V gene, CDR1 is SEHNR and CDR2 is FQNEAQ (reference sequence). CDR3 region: CASTPLTGVSSYEQYF. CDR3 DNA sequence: TGTGCCAGCACCCCCTTGACAGGCGTAAGCTCCTACGAGCAGTACTTC.

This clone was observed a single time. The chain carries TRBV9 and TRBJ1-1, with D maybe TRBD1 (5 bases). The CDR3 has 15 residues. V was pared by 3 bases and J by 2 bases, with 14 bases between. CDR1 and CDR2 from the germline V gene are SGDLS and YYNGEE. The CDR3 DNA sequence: TGTGCCAGCAGCGCTACGGGGGTTCAAAACACTGAAGCTTTCTTT. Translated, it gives CASSATGVQNTEAFF.

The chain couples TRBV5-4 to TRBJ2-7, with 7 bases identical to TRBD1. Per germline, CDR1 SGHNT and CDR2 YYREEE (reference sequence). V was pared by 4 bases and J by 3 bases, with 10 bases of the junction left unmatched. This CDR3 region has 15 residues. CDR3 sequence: CASSKLGQELYEQYF. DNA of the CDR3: TGTGCCAGCAGCAAGCTCGGACAGGAACTCTACGAGCAGTACTTC.

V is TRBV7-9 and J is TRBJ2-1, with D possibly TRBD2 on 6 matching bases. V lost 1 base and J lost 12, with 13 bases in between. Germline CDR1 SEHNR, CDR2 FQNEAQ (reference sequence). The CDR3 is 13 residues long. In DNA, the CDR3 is TGTGCCAGCAGCTTAGACGCGGGATCTCGGCAGTTCTTC. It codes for CASSLDAGSRQFF.

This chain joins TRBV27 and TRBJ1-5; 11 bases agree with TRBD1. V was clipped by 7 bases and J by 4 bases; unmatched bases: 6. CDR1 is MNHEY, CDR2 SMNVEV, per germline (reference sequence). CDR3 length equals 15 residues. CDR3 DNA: TGTGCCAGCAATCCCGGGACAGGGGGTAATCAGCCCCAGCATTTT. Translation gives CASNPGTGGNQPQHF.

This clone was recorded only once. The CDR3 loop reads CASSRVGGSSYEQYF. Written as DNA, the CDR3 is TGTGCCAGCAGTCGTGTGGGTGGGAGCTCCTACGAGCAGTACTTC. V gene TRBV6-4 combines with J gene TRBJ2-7; tentatively, D is TRBD2 (5 bases). Trimming took 5 bases from V and 0 from J, leaving 14 bases between them. CDR3 length equals 15 residues. Germline-derived CDR1 and CDR2 are MRHNA and SNTAGT.

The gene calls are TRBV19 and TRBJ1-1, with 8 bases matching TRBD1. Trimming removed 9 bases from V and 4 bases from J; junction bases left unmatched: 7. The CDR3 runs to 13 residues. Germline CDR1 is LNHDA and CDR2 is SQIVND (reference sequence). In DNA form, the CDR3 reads TGTGCCAGCAGACAGGGGAGGGGCACTGAAGCTTTCTTT. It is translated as CASRQGRGTEAFF.

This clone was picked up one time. The CDR3 bases are TGTGCCAGCAGTCCTAGGGGGGGACAAGAGACCCAGTACTTC. It specifies CASSPRGGQETQYF. The chain couples TRBV28 to TRBJ2-5, with TRBD2 as a possible D gene (7 bases). The V gene lost 5 bases and the J gene lost 2 bases, with 12 bases spanning the gap. The V gene's germline CDR1 is MDHEN and CDR2 SYDVKM. This CDR3 comprises 14 residues.

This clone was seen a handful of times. DNA of the CDR3: TGCGCCAGTAAGGAGACCCAGTACTTC. Its protein is CASKETQYF. This chain links TRBV5-1 with TRBJ2-5; D is unresolved. There are 9 residues in the CDR3. From germline, CDR1 is SGHRS and CDR2 YFSETQ. Deletions cut 8 bases from V and 5 bases from J, with 4 bases between. Supplemented by reference TRBV5-1 and TRBJ2-5, the full variable domain reads KAGVTQTPRYLIKTRGQQVTLSCSPISGHRSVSWYQQTPGQGLQFLFEYFSETQRNKGNFPGRFSGRQFSNSRSEMNVSTLELGDSALYLCASKETQYFGPGTRLLVL.

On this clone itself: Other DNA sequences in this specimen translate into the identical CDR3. In DNA, the CDR3 is TGTGCCAGCAGCGTAGAACAGGGGGCTTCCGAGCAGTACTTC. Its protein product is CASSVEQGASEQYF. This sequence joins TRBV9 and TRBJ2-7; 9 nucleotides line up with TRBD1. Germline V gene data show CDR1 as SGDLS and CDR2 as YYNGEE. This CDR3 is built from 14 residues. V lost 0 bases and J lost 6; bases outside the gene matches: 4.

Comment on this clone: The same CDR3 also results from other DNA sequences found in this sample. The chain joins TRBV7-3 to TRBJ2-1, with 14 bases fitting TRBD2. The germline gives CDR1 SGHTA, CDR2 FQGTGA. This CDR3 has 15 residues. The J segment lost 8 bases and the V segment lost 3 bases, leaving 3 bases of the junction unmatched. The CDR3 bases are TGTGCCAGCAGCTTGGGACTAGCGGGAGTCTATGAGCAGTTCTTC. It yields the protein CASSLGLAGVYEQFF.

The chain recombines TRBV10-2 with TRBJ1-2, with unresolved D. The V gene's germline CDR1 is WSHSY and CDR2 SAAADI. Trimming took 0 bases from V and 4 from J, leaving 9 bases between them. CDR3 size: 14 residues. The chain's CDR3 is CASSESNLAYGYTF. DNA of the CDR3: TGCGCCAGCAGTGAGTCGAATTTAGCCTATGGCTACACCTTC.

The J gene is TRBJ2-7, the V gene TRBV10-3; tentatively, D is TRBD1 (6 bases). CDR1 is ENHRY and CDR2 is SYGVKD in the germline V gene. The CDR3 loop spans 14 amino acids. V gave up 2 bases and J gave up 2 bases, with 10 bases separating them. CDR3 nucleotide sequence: TGTGCCATCAGTGAGGCCCGGACAGCCTACGAGCAGTACTTC. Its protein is CAISEARTAYEQYF.

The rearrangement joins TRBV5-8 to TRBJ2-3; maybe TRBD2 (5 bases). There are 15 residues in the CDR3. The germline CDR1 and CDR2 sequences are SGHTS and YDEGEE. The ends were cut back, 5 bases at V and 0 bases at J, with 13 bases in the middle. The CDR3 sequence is CASRVGLASTDTQYF. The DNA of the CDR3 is TGTGCCAGCAGAGTTGGGCTAGCCAGCACAGATACGCAGTATTTT.

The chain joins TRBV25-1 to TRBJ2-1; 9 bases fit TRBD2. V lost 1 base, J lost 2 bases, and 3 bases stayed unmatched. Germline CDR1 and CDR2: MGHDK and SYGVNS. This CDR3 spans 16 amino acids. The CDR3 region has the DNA TGTGCCAGCAGTGAATCGGCTAGCGGGACCTACAATGAGCAGTTCTTC. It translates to CASSESASGTYNEQFF.

The CDR3 reads CASSSAGGGYYEQYF. Here the CDR3 DNA reads TGTGCCAGCAGCTCGGCGGGGGGCGGTTACTACGAGCAGTACTTC. J is TRBJ2-7 and V is TRBV7-9; 8 nucleotides line up with TRBD2. V dropped 4 bases and J dropped 3; count of bases not matched to a gene: 8. The CDR3 runs to 15 residues. Germline CDR1 is SEHNR and CDR2 is FQNEAQ (reference sequence).

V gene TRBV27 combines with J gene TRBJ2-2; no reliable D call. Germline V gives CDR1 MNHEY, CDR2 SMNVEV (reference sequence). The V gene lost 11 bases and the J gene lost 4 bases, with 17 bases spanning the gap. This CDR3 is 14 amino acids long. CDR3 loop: CASAVGSGTGELFF. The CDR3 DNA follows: TGTGCCTCCGCTGTTGGGTCGGGCACCGGGGAGCTGTTTTTT.

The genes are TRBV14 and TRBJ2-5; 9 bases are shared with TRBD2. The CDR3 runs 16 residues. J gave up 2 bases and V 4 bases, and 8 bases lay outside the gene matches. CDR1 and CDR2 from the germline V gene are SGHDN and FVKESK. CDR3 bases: TGTGCCAGCAGCCCTCTAGCGGGATGGGGTCAAGAGACCCAGTACTTC. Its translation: CASSPLAGWGQETQYF.

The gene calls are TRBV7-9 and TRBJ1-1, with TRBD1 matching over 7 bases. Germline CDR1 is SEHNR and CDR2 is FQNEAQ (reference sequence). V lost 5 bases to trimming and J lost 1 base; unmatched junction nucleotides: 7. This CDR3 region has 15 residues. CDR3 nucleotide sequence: TGTGCCAGCAGCACCACCGGGACAGAGAACACTGAAGCTTTCTTT. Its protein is CASSTTGTENTEAFF.